One sample yielded the 9 T cell receptor beta chains listed below, sequenced in a study of graft-versus-host responses after intestinal transplantation. Antigens of these TCRs are unknown. TCRdb's copy holds only in-frame clones and misses some; the assay was immunoSEQ multiplex PCR. The data show about 70,000 clones, over 85% seen once. The source material was unstimulated CD8+ T cells sorted from spleen or lymph node cells, sampled before intestinal transplant. The receptors stem from a human donor who received an intestinal transplant.

This rearrangement joins TRBV9 to TRBJ1-1; D is ambiguous. The CDR3 has 16 residues. The germline CDR1 and CDR2 sequences are SGDLS and YYNGEE. V dropped 3 bases and J dropped 1 base, with 16 bases sitting between them. CDR3 amino acids: CASSAHHSGPNTEAFF. In nucleotides, the CDR3 is TGTGCCAGCAGCGCCCACCACAGCGGGCCGAACACTGAAGCTTTCTTT.

DNA for the CDR3: TGCGCCAGCAGCTTGACGGGACAGGACATCTACGAGCAGTACTTC. This translates into CASSLTGQDIYEQYF. This chain connects TRBV5-1 to TRBJ2-7, with TRBD1 identical over 8 bases. The length of the CDR3 is 15 residues. Germline CDR1 and CDR2: SGHRS and YFSETQ. The trim removed 1 base at V and 3 bases at J, leaving 6 bases unmatched. The full variable domain, completed using reference TRBV5-1 and TRBJ2-7, is KAGVTQTPRYLIKTRGQQVTLSCSPISGHRSVSWYQQTPGQGLQFLFEYFSETQRNKGNFPGRFSGRQFSNSRSEMNVSTLELGDSALYLCASSLTGQDIYEQYFGPGTRLTVT.

Comment on this clone: The identical CDR3 is also encoded by other nucleotide sequences in the sample. The gene calls are TRBV30 and TRBJ2-2; 7 bases agree with TRBD1. The J segment lost 5 bases and the V segment lost 2 bases, leaving 8 bases of the junction unmatched. Germline V lookup: CDR1 GTSNPN, CDR2 SVGIG (reference sequence). The CDR3 totals 15 residues. Written as DNA, the CDR3 is TGTGCCTGGAGTCCCCTGACAGGGAATACCGGGGAGCTGTTTTTT. Its protein product is CAWSPLTGNTGELFF.

The chain links TRBV5-1 to TRBJ2-7, with 9 positions matching TRBD1. From germline, CDR1 is SGHRS and CDR2 YFSETQ. This CDR3 spans 14 amino acids. V was pared by 4 bases and J by 2 bases, with 4 bases of the junction left unmatched. CDR3 sequence: CASSMTGGTYEQYF. The CDR3 coding sequence is TGCGCCAGCAGCATGACAGGGGGGACCTACGAGCAGTACTTC.

The genes are TRBV6-7 and TRBJ2-1, with D unresolved. TRBV6-7 is classed as an ORF, of uncertain function. Trimming cost V 0 bases and J 0 bases, with 12 bases left between them. The length of the CDR3 is 17 residues. CDR3 DNA sequence: TGTGCCAGCAGTTACTCTTTAATGCGGCACTCCTACAATGAGCAGTTCTTC. Encoded protein: CASSYSLMRHSYNEQFF.

The chain uses TRBV28 and TRBJ2-7; D unresolved. This CDR3 region has 12 residues. Germline V gene lookup returns CDR1 MDHEN and CDR2 SYDVKM. Trimming took off 5 bases at V and 2 bases at J, with 7 bases between the two ends. CDR3: CASSLPPYEQYF. CDR3 in DNA: TGTGCCAGCAGTCTCCCGCCCTACGAGCAGTACTTC. Filled out from reference TRBV28 and TRBJ2-7, the complete variable domain reads DVKVTQSSRYLVKRTGEKVFLECVQDMDHENMFWYRQDPGLGLRLIYFSYDVKMKEKGDIPEGYSVSREKKERFSLILESASTNQTSMYLCASSLPPYEQYFGPGTRLTVT.

V is TRBV5-6 and J is TRBJ2-7; D gene ambiguous. Germline values: CDR1 SGHDT, CDR2 YYEEEE. V was cut by 4 bases and J by 1 base, with 15 bases left in between. The CDR3 spans 15 residues. The CDR3 DNA reads as TGTGCCAGCAGCCCGAGTGACGTCACGTCCTACGAGCAGTACTTC. Amino acid sequence: CASSPSDVTSYEQYF.

The rearrangement uses TRBV6-1 and TRBJ1-5; weak D call: TRBD1 (6 bases). V was cut by 6 bases and J by 1 base, with 13 bases left in between. CDR3 size: 15 residues. CDR1 is MNHNS and CDR2 is SASEGT in the germline V gene. CDR3 bases: TGTGCCAGCAGCGCAGGGGACATGAGCAATCAGCCCCAGCATTTT. This gives the protein CASSAGDMSNQPQHF.

The chain employs TRBV6-5 and TRBJ2-1; TRBD2 matches 8 bases. The CDR3 contains 15 residues. Germline CDR1 is MNHEY and CDR2 is SVGAGI. V shed 5 bases, J shed 3 bases, and the junction held 6 bases outside the gene matches. The CDR3 loop is CASSISGSDYNEQFF. In DNA form, the CDR3 reads TGTGCCAGCAGTATAAGCGGGAGTGACTACAATGAGCAGTTCTTC.